This TCR beta chain was identified in a study of T cells in Graves' hyperthyroidism and ophthalmopathy. This CDR3 has 17 amino acids. With V trimmed by 6 bases and J by 6 bases, 12 bases remained unmatched. CDR1 is SGHRS, CDR2 YFSETQ, per germline. Regarding this clonotype: Given a much more abundant clone one base away, this may be a read error.

Researchers took RNA transcripts and amplified the TCR beta CDR3 regions from them. The HTBI primer set was used in a first-round RT-PCR of the TCR CDR3. TCRdb recomputed calls from the multiplex PCR reads with MiXCR, one row per CDR3 protein. Of 200,000 to 250,000 distinct CDR3 sequences listed, approximately 25% are singletons. The TCR originated in a woman aged 40 to 50 with Graves' ophthalmopathy. The V gene is TRBV5-1, the J gene TRBJ2-2; 12 nucleotides match TRBD2. The sample consisted of blood. CDR3: CASIGLAGGPLAGELFF. The CDR3 bases are TGCGCCAGCATCGGTCTAGCGGGAGGGCCTCTCGCCGGGGAGCTGTTTTTT.